Shown below are 21 T cell receptor beta chains from a single sample sequenced in a study of CD8+CD57+ T cells in acquired aplastic anemia. Template material for TCR beta VDJ and CDR3 profiling consisted of genomic DNA. Using its own MiXCR run on the reads, TCRdb lists one record per CDR3 protein. The sample has 100,000 to 130,000 distinct CDR3 sequences; roughly 51% are singletons. The specimen sequenced was sorted CD4+, CD8+, or CD8+CD57+ T cells (not recorded which) from PBMCs. These receptors all come from a human donor in good health, serving as a control.

With regard to this clonotype: This may arise from a read error, as a much more abundant clone is one base away. The chain combines TRBV5-6 with TRBJ2-1; D ambiguous. The CDR3 covers 17 residues. From germline, CDR1 is SGHDT and CDR2 YYEEEE. The V gene lost 0 bases and the J gene lost 5 bases, with 18 bases spanning the gap. The CDR3 region is CASSLVRGVAADNEQFF. The CDR3 nucleotides read TGTGCCAGCAGCTTGGTTCGTGGGGTGGCAGCAGACAATGAGCAGTTCTTC.

Ten or more counts support this clonotype. This sequence joins TRBV5-5 and TRBJ2-7; D perhaps matches TRBD1 (5 bases). The CDR3 has 12 amino acids. Trimming took off 3 bases at V and 12 bases at J, with 16 bases between the two ends. CDR1 SGHKS and CDR2 YYEKEE come from the germline V gene (reference sequence). Here the CDR3 reads CASSSDTQPLYF. In nucleotides, the CDR3 is TGTGCCAGCAGCTCGGACACACAGCCCCTGTACTTC.

The chain uses TRBV29-1 and TRBJ2-3, with a weak D call TRBD2 (5 bases). Trimming stripped 4 bases from V and 2 bases from J, with 7 bases between. This CDR3 is built from 12 residues. In germline, CDR1 is SQVTM, CDR2 ANQGSEA. CDR3 residues: CSVASPTDTQYF. CDR3 DNA: TGCAGCGTTGCTAGCCCCACAGATACGCAGTATTTT.

In this sample, this clonotype is medium-sized. V and J are TRBV25-1 and TRBJ1-6; 7 nucleotides align to TRBD1. The CDR3 has 15 amino acids. Germline CDR1 and CDR2: MGHDK and SYGVNS. The trim removed 1 base at V and 3 bases at J, leaving 0 bases unmatched. Here the CDR3 DNA reads TGTGCCAGCAGTGAATCAGGGGGCTATAATTCACCCCTCCACTTT. As protein: CASSESGGYNSPLHF.

CDR3 region: CSARVAGRDYEQYF. Here the CDR3 DNA reads TGCAGTGCTAGAGTAGCGGGACGGGACTACGAGCAGTACTTC. J is TRBJ2-7 and V is TRBV20-1; 8 positions agree with TRBD2. V lost 1 base and J lost 3; bases outside the gene matches: 5. The CDR3 contains 14 residues. Germline CDR1 is DFQATT and CDR2 is SNEGSKA (reference sequence).

The J gene is TRBJ1-4, the V gene TRBV5-4, with TRBD1 identical over 8 bases. The J segment lost 8 bases and the V segment lost 0 bases, leaving 3 bases of the junction unmatched. Germline assignment: CDR1 SGHNT and CDR2 YYREEE (reference sequence). CDR3 length equals 14 residues. The CDR3 DNA is TGTGCCAGCAGCTTGGGCAGGGGGCAAGAAAAACTGTTTTTT. This translates into CASSLGRGQEKLFF.

This chain links TRBV13 with TRBJ2-1, with D possibly called TRBD1 or TRBD2 (5 bases each). V was pared by 1 base and J by 0 bases, with 7 bases between. In germline, CDR1 is PRHDT, CDR2 FYEKMQ (reference sequence). CDR3 size: 15 residues. The CDR3 loop is CASSLEGSSYNEQFF. In nucleotides, the CDR3 is TGTGCCAGCAGCTTAGAGGGGAGCTCCTACAATGAGCAGTTCTTC.

This clonotype came up many times. This chain's CDR3 is CASSQSKQGGYGYTF. CDR3 DNA sequence: TGCGCCAGCAGCCAATCGAAACAGGGTGGCTATGGCTACACCTTC. The rearrangement links TRBV4-1 to TRBJ1-2, with D perhaps matching TRBD1 (6 bases). The germline V and J ends were trimmed by 2 bases and 4 bases, with 14 bases remaining between them. The CDR3 has 15 amino acids. Germline CDR1 reads MGHRA; CDR2 reads YSYEKL.

V gene TRBV19 combines with J gene TRBJ2-5; D may correspond to TRBD1 or TRBD2 (5 bases each). This CDR3 spans 14 amino acids. Germline V gene data show CDR1 as LNHDA and CDR2 as SQIVND (reference sequence). Deletions cut 3 bases from V and 6 bases from J, with 14 bases between. The CDR3 DNA is TGTGCCAGTAGTATTTCGGGGCAGGGAAAGACCCAGTACTTC. This translates into CASSISGQGKTQYF.

This clonotype was detected a few times. This rearrangement joins TRBV7-8 to TRBJ1-1; D ambiguous. This CDR3 is 14 amino acids long. The V gene's germline CDR1 is SGHVS and CDR2 FQNEAQ. The V end lost 1 base, the J end lost 3 bases, and 9 bases lay between the germline ends. The CDR3 here is CASSLVLRDTEAFF. The CDR3 coding sequence is TGTGCCAGCAGCTTAGTGTTGAGGGACACTGAAGCTTTCTTT.

The rearrangement uses TRBV2 and TRBJ1-2, with D hard to call. The CDR3 loop spans 12 amino acids. V was shortened by 6 bases and J by 6 bases, with 11 bases between the two germline ends. Germline CDR1 reads SNHLY; CDR2 reads FYNNEI. Here the CDR3 DNA reads TGTGCCAGCAGCCCAACAGAAAATGGCTACACCTTC. Its translation: CASSPTENGYTF.

This clonotype was seen many times. The chain joins TRBV10-3 to TRBJ2-7; 8 bases agree with TRBD1. The ends lost 6 bases at V and 6 bases at J; junction bases unmatched: 4. Germline V lookup: CDR1 ENHRY, CDR2 SYGVKD. The CDR3 covers 12 residues. CDR3 amino acids: CAIRVQGGEQYF. In DNA form, the CDR3 reads TGTGCCATCAGGGTACAGGGGGGCGAGCAGTACTTC.

This clonotype was observed many times. The chain recombines TRBV6-2 or TRBV6-3 with TRBJ2-7; 7 nucleotides line up with TRBD1. After removal of 6 bases from V and 5 bases from J, the junction contained 10 bases not matched to a gene. The germline CDR1 and CDR2 sequences are MNHEY and SVGEGT. The CDR3 contains 14 residues. The CDR3 protein is CASRHGQVPDEQYF. In nucleotides, the CDR3 is TGTGCCAGCAGACATGGACAGGTTCCAGACGAGCAGTACTTC.

The sample holds many counts of this clonotype. J is TRBJ2-7 and V is TRBV7-9; 11 nucleotides match TRBD2. Germline CDR1 and CDR2: SEHNR and FQNEAQ (reference sequence). The J segment lost 4 bases and the V segment lost 0 bases, leaving 2 bases of the junction unmatched. The CDR3 has 15 amino acids. For the CDR3, the DNA is TGTGCCAGCAGCTTAGCACTAGCGGGGGTTTACGAGCAGTACTTC. This encodes CASSLALAGVYEQYF.

In this sample, this clonotype turned up a few times. The V and J genes are TRBV19 and TRBJ2-7; TRBD2 is a possible D gene (5 bases). The V end was cut by 9 bases, the J end by 5 bases, with 17 bases between. CDR1 is LNHDA, CDR2 SQIVND, per germline (reference sequence). The CDR3 has 13 residues. The CDR3 DNA follows: TGTGCCAGCAGACCCGGACCGGAGGACGAGCAGTACTTC. Protein: CASRPGPEDEQYF.

The rearrangement uses TRBV29-1 and TRBJ1-2; maybe TRBD1 (5 bases). Germline lookup yields CDR1 SQVTM and CDR2 ANQGSEA. The CDR3 loop spans 11 amino acids. Trimming stripped 3 bases from V and 4 bases from J, with 6 bases between. The CDR3 loop reads CSVDGGYGYTF. CDR3 nucleotides: TGCAGCGTTGATGGGGGCTATGGCTACACCTTC.

The V call is TRBV15, the J call TRBJ1-5; 8 positions match TRBD1. The CDR3 is 16 amino acids. Per the germline V gene, CDR1 is LNHNV and CDR2 is YYDKDF (reference sequence). With V trimmed by 3 bases and J by 7 bases, 11 bases remained unmatched. The CDR3 DNA reads TGTGCCACCAGCAGCCGGGGACAGGTTGACGGACAGCCCCAGCATTTT. The encoded protein is CATSSRGQVDGQPQHF.

Ten or more counts support this clonotype. This sequence joins TRBV19 and TRBJ2-7, with TRBD1 identical over 8 bases. The germline V gene has CDR1 LNHDA and CDR2 SQIVND (reference sequence). CDR3 length: 13 amino acids. The ends lost 8 bases at V and 3 bases at J; junction bases unmatched: 6. The CDR3 sequence is CASSTGEGYEQYF. CDR3 DNA: TGTGCCAGTTCGACAGGGGAAGGCTACGAGCAGTACTTC.

Note on this clonotype: At one end, the junction sequence differs from germline, possibly due to a read error. The chain joins TRBV7-7 to TRBJ1-1, with D uncertain. The length of the CDR3 is 11 residues. Germline V gene sequence: CDR1 SSHAT, CDR2 FNYEAQ (reference sequence). Here the CDR3 reads CASSLDRGAFF. The DNA for the CDR3 is TGTGCTAGCAGCTTGGACCGGGGAGCTTTCTTT.

This clonotype was observed many times. The chain is built from TRBV9 and TRBJ1-2, with 9 positions matching TRBD1. Trimming cost V 3 bases and J 6 bases; bases outside gene matches: 12. Germline CDR1 and CDR2: SGDLS and YYNGEE. The CDR3 consists of 16 residues. CDR3 residues: CASSGPGQGIEDGYTF. CDR3 coding DNA: TGTGCCAGCAGCGGCCCGGGACAGGGCATAGAGGATGGCTACACCTTC.

The DNA for the CDR3 is TGTGCCAGCAGTTCAGACAGATACAATGAGCAGTTCTTC. This encodes CASSSDRYNEQFF. The chain uses TRBV2 and TRBJ2-1; TRBD1 might be the D (5 bases). CDR3 length: 13 amino acids. The V end lost 5 bases, the J end lost 4 bases, and 9 bases lay between the germline ends. Germline CDR1 SNHLY, CDR2 FYNNEI.